The clone carrying this T cell receptor (beta chain) came up a few times. Its antigen is unidentified. The study sampled blood at baseline, cycle 4 day 1, and cycle 7 day 1. Clones were sequenced by immunoSEQ multiplex PCR, and TCRdb holds only the in-frame ones, with some missing. Among about 96,000 clones, about 90% were seen once, and the ten largest hold 1.5% to 2%. The data derive from a study of OX40 agonist ivuxolimab in advanced cancers. Turning to the study itself: Prior anti-PD-1, anti-PD-L1 or anti-CTLA-4 therapy did not bar entry, and 30% to 40% had some.

Findings of the study overall: Expanded clones belonging to CD8+ T cells outnumbered, on average, those of CD4+. Antigen specificity of clonally expanded peripheral T cells was not established.

V was clipped by 1 base and J by 4 bases, with 13 bases between them. CDR3 length: 16 amino acids. CDR1 is LGHNA, CDR2 YSLEER, per germline. This sequence joins TRBV4-3 and TRBJ2-2; D is perhaps TRBD2 (5 bases). This TCR was recovered from an adult with an advanced solid tumor such as melanoma, head and neck, liver or kidney cancer. This specimen consisted of CD4+ or CD8+ T cells sorted from blood, obtained in a trial of the OX40 agonist ivuxolimab. CDR3 residues: CASSQGLARATGELFF. CDR3 sequence (DNA): TGCGCCAGCAGCCAAGGGTTGGCGAGGGCCACCGGGGAGCTGTTTTTT.